Listed here is a single TCR beta chain. Its target is unknown. The data belong to a study of OX40 agonist ivuxolimab in advanced cancers. About the research overall: Antecedent anti-PD-1, anti-PD-L1 or anti-CTLA-4 therapy was permissible, with 30% to 50% having received some.

Study-wide results and caveats: Low levels of normalized T-cell clonal expansion also appeared in some nonresponders. Dose levels from 0.1 to 3.0 mg/kg saw CD4+ and CD8+ blood T cells expand clonally by week 6.

This CDR3 is 16 amino acids long. From germline, CDR1 is SGHVS and CDR2 FNYEAQ. V dropped 0 bases and J dropped 6 bases, with 18 bases sitting between them. Sampled blood was obtained at baseline, cycle 4 day 1, and cycle 7 day 1. Some clones are missing from TCRdb's copy, which holds only in-frame ones; the method was immunoSEQ multiplex PCR. The sample yields roughly 76,000 clones, more than 85% seen once. The clonotype originates from an adult with an advanced solid tumor such as melanoma, head and neck, liver or kidney cancer. The source material was CD4+ or CD8+ T cells sorted from blood, sampled in a trial of the OX40 agonist ivuxolimab. The V gene is TRBV7-6, the J gene TRBJ2-7; D possibly matches TRBD1 or TRBD2 (7 bases each). CDR3 in amino acids: CASSLATREGASEQYF. As DNA, the CDR3 is TGTGCCAGCAGCTTAGCTACAAGGGAGGGGGCTAGCGAGCAGTACTTC.